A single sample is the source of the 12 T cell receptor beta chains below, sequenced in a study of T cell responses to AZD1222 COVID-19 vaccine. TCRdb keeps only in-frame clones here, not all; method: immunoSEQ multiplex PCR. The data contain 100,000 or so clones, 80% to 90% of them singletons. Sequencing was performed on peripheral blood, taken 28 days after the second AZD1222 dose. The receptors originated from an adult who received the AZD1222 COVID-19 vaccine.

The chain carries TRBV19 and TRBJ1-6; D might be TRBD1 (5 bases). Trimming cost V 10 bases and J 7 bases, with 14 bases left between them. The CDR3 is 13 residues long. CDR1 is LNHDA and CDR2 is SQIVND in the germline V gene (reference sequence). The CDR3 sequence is CATGWDRNSPLHF. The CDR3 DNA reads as TGTGCCACCGGATGGGACCGGAATTCACCCCTCCACTTT.

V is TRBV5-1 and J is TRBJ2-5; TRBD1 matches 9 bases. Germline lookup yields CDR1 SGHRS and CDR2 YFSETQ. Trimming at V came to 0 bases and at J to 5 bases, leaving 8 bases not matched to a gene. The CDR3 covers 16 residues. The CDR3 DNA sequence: TGCGCCAGCAGCTTGGATGGACAGGGGAAGGCGGAGACCCAGTACTTC. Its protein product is CASSLDGQGKAETQYF. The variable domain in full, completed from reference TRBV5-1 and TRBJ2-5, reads KAGVTQTPRYLIKTRGQQVTLSCSPISGHRSVSWYQQTPGQGLQFLFEYFSETQRNKGNFPGRFSGRQFSNSRSEMNVSTLELGDSALYLCASSLDGQGKAETQYFGPGTRLLVL.

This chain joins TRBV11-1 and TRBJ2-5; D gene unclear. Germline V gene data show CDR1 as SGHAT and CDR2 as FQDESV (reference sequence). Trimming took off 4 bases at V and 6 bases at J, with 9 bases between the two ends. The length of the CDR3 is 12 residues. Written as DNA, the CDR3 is TGTGCCAGCAGCTACGAACGAAAGACCCAGTACTTC. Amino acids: CASSYERKTQYF. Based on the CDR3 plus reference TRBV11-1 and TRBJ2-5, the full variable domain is EAEVAQSPRYKITEKSQAVAFWCDPISGHATLYWYRQILGQGPELLVQFQDESVVDDSQLPKDRFSAERLKGVDSTLKIQPAELGDSAMYLCASSYERKTQYFGPGTRLLVL.

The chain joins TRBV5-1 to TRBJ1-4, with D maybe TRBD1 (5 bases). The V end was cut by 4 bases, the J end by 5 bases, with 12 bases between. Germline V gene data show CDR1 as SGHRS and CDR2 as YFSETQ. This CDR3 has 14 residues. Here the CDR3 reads CASSTREGNEKLFF. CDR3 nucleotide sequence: TGCGCCAGCAGCACCCGGGAGGGGAATGAAAAACTGTTTTTT.

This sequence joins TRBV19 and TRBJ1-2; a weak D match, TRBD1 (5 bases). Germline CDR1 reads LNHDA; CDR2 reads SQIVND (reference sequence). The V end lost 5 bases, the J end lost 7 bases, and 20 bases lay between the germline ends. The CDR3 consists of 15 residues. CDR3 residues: CASSYPSGEYSGYTF. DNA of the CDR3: TGTGCCAGTAGTTACCCGTCGGGGGAATATTCTGGCTACACCTTC.

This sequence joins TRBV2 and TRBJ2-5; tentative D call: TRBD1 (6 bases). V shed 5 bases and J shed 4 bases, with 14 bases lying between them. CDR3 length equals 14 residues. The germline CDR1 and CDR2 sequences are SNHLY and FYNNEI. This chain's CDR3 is CASSHNRAGETQYF. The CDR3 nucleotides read TGTGCCAGCAGTCACAACAGGGCCGGAGAGACCCAGTACTTC.

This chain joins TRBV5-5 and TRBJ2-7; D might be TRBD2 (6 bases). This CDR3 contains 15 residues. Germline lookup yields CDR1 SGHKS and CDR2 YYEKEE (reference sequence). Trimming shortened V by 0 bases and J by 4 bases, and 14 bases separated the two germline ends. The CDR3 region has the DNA TGTGCCAGCAGCTTGGCCGGAGGAGGGAATTACGAGCAGTACTTC. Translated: CASSLAGGGNYEQYF.

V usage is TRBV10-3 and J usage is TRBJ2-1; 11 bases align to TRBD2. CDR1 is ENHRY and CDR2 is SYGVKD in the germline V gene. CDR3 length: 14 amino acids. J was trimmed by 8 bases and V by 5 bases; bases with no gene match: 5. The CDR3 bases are TGTGCCATCAGTAGTAGCGGGAGGGCGGATGAGCAGTTCTTC. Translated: CAISSSGRADEQFF.

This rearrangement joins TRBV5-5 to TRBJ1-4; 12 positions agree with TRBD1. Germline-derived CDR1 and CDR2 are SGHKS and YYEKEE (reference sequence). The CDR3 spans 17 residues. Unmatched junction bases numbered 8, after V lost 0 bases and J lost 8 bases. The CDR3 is CASSLAGQGAGGEKLFF. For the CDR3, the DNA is TGTGCCAGCAGCTTGGCGGGACAGGGGGCAGGCGGAGAAAAACTGTTTTTT.

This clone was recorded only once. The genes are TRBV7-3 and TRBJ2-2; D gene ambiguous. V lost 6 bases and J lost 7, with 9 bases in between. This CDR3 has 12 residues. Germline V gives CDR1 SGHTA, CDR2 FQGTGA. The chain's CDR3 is CASSRQSGELFF. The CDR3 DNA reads TGTGCCAGCAGTCGTCAGAGCGGGGAGCTGTTTTTT.

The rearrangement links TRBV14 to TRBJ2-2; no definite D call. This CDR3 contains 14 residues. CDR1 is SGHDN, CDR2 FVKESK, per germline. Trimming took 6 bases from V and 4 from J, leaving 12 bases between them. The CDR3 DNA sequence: TGTGCCAGCAGAAAGATGGCGAGCACCGGGGAGCTGTTTTTT. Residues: CASRKMASTGELFF.

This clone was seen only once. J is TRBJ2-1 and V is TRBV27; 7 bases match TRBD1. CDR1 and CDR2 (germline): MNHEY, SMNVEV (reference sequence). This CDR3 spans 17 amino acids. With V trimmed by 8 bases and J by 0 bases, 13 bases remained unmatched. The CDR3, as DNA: TGTGCCAGCCTCCCCTCAGGGGGATTTGACTCCTACAATGAGCAGTTCTTC. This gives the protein CASLPSGGFDSYNEQFF.